This entry is about one TCR beta chain. These data belong to a study of cytomegalovirus exposure and HLA in healthy donors. The CDR3 runs 15 residues. Germline lookup yields CDR1 MDHEN and CDR2 SYDVKM. Trimming cost V 7 bases and J 1 base; bases outside gene matches: 9. The PCR was carried out with 60 Vbeta primers and 13 Jbeta primers. Using immunoSEQ multiplex PCR, the repertoire was profiled, and TCRdb retains in-frame clones only, with some absent. The profile shows 150,000 to 200,000 clones, roughly 85% of them singletons. Specimen: PBMCs. This receptor was taken from a man aged 50 to 60 in good health and CMV-seropositive. The chain combines TRBV28 with TRBJ1-1; 7 bases are a match to TRBD1. As DNA, the CDR3 is TGTGCCAGCATCCGACGACAGGGTTGGAACACTGAAGCTTTCTTT. The encoded protein is CASIRRQGWNTEAFF. The whole variable domain, remainder taken from reference TRBV28 and TRBJ1-1, is DVKVTQSSRYLVKRTGEKVFLECVQDMDHENMFWYRQDPGLGLRLIYFSYDVKMKEKGDIPEGYSVSREKKERFSLILESASTNQTSMYLCASIRRQGWNTEAFFGQGTRLTVV.